Below are 25 T cell receptor beta chains sequenced from a single sample in a study of T-cell reconstitution after alpha-beta-depleted transplantation in children. Unique molecular identifiers were incorporated when the TCRbeta library was constructed. TCRdb reanalysed the PCR reads using MiXCR and keeps one entry per CDR3 protein. The sample gives 700,000 to 850,000 distinct CDR3 sequences, roughly 16% of which show up once; 5% is in the top ten. The material was PBMCs, mostly from graft donor cells, obtained 360 days after TCRalphabeta/CD19-depleted stem cell transplant. The receptors come from a male patient between 10 and 17 years old who had a stem cell transplant for acute lymphoblastic leukemia, so the T cells may come from the graft donor.

In its sample, this clonotype was seen a few times. CDR3 residues: CASSRGGSEEKLFF. The CDR3 DNA sequence: TGCGCCAGCAGCCGCGGGGGTTCCGAAGAAAAACTGTTTTTT. This rearrangement joins TRBV5-1 to TRBJ1-4; a weak D match, TRBD1 (5 bases). Trimming shortened V by 4 bases and J by 8 bases, and 15 bases separated the two germline ends. CDR1 and CDR2 from the germline V gene are SGHRS and YFSETQ. This CDR3 has 14 residues.

J is TRBJ2-3 and V is TRBV7-8; perhaps TRBD2 as D (5 bases). V lost 6 bases and J lost 2, with 9 bases in between. The germline V gene has CDR1 SGHVS and CDR2 FQNEAQ. This CDR3 is built from 13 residues. CDR3 in amino acids: CASSEGTTDTQYF. CDR3 nucleotides: TGTGCCAGCAGTGAGGGAACCACAGATACGCAGTATTTT.

The genes are TRBV27 and TRBJ2-3; D is ambiguous. Germline CDR1 reads MNHEY; CDR2 reads SMNVEV (reference sequence). V was pared by 2 bases and J by 2 bases, with 8 bases between. The CDR3 is 14 amino acids. CDR3 nucleotides: TGTGCCAGCAGTTTAGTCACTCACACAGATACGCAGTATTTT. Amino acid sequence: CASSLVTHTDTQYF.

This clonotype was observed a handful of times. This chain joins TRBV3-1 and TRBJ2-7; 8 nucleotides agree with TRBD2. From germline, CDR1 is LGHDT and CDR2 YNNKEL (reference sequence). CDR3 length equals 16 residues. With 4 bases clipped from V and 2 bases from J, the junction kept 10 bases outside the gene matches. CDR3 amino acids: CASSRIGGGRTYEQYF. The CDR3 bases are TGTGCCAGCAGCCGAATCGGCGGCGGGAGGACCTACGAGCAGTACTTC.

This clonotype has just a few counts. V is TRBV19 and J is TRBJ1-2; 7 bases agree with TRBD1. The CDR3 spans 14 residues. V dropped 7 bases and J dropped 4; count of bases not matched to a gene: 9. Germline V lookup: CDR1 LNHDA, CDR2 SQIVND (reference sequence). CDR3 in amino acids: CASTLRPGGYGYTF. CDR3 nucleotides: TGTGCCAGTACCCTACGTCCAGGGGGCTATGGCTACACCTTC.

This clonotype turned up a few times. V and J are TRBV27 and TRBJ2-1, with a tentative D call TRBD1 (5 bases). The CDR3 runs to 15 residues. Germline CDR1 is MNHEY and CDR2 is SMNVEV (reference sequence). V was trimmed by 5 bases and J by 5 bases, leaving 16 bases between them. The DNA for the CDR3 is TGTGCCAGCAGTCCCCCGGCAGGGTCTGACAATGAGCAGTTCTTC. This codes for CASSPPAGSDNEQFF.

This clonotype has a handful of counts. This chain connects TRBV18 to TRBJ2-7; D remains ambiguous. In germline, CDR1 is KGHSH, CDR2 LQKENI. Trimming took 6 bases from V and 0 from J, leaving 12 bases between them. This CDR3 region has 14 residues. The CDR3 DNA reads as TGTGCCAGCTCTGCAGGCCATATCTCCTACGAGCAGTACTTC. It codes for CASSAGHISYEQYF.

The rearrangement joins TRBV20-1 to TRBJ2-5, with D tentatively TRBD1 (6 bases). The V end was cut by 5 bases, the J end by 5 bases, with 21 bases between. The germline V gene has CDR1 DFQATT and CDR2 SNEGSKA (reference sequence). This CDR3 spans 15 amino acids. Here the CDR3 DNA reads TGCAGTGCTCATGTGGGGGCGCTGCTTGGGGAGACCCAGTACTTC. Translation gives CSAHVGALLGETQYF.

J is TRBJ2-3 and V is TRBV12-3 or TRBV12-4; D unclear. This CDR3 has 17 residues. Trimming removed 3 bases at V and 2 bases at J, with 18 bases between. CDR3 sequence reads: CASSFFRWTEDTDTQYF. DNA of the CDR3: TGTGCCAGCAGTTTCTTTAGGTGGACGGAAGACACAGATACGCAGTATTTT.

This clonotype was seen many times. The chain employs TRBV5-1 and TRBJ2-5; maybe TRBD2 (6 bases). The germline V and J ends were trimmed by 0 bases and 5 bases, with 8 bases remaining between them. CDR1 and CDR2 from the germline V gene are SGHRS and YFSETQ. The CDR3 length is 13 residues. CDR3 nucleotides: TGCGCCAGCAGCTTGGCTCTAGCGGAGACCCAGTACTTC. It codes for CASSLALAETQYF.

This chain uses TRBV29-1 with TRBJ1-1; D is perhaps TRBD1 (6 bases). The CDR3 spans 13 residues. V shed 7 bases and J shed 0 bases, with 12 bases lying between them. Germline CDR1 and CDR2: SQVTM and ANQGSEA. CDR3 amino acids: CSGRDTMNTEAFF. The CDR3 coding sequence is TGCAGCGGTCGGGACACCATGAACACTGAAGCTTTCTTT. The full variable domain, with the rest looked up from reference TRBV29-1 and TRBJ1-1, is SAVISQKPSRDICQRGTSLTIQCQVDSQVTMMFWYRQQPGQSLTLIATANQGSEATYESGFVIDKFPISRPNLTFSTLTVSNMSPEDSSIYLCSGRDTMNTEAFFGQGTRLTVV.

The V call is TRBV27, the J call TRBJ2-2, with 11 bases that match TRBD2. V was clipped by 5 bases and J by 6 bases; unmatched bases: 8. The CDR3 has 16 amino acids. The germline CDR1 and CDR2 sequences are MNHEY and SMNVEV (reference sequence). DNA of the CDR3: TGTGCCAGCAGTCCCAGGGGACTAGCGGTTTCCGGGGAGCTGTTTTTT. As protein: CASSPRGLAVSGELFF.

This clonotype was seen a handful of times. This sequence joins TRBV7-7 and TRBJ2-1; TRBD1 is a possible D gene (5 bases). The CDR3 has 18 amino acids. Germline values: CDR1 SSHAT, CDR2 FNYEAQ (reference sequence). Trimming removed 5 bases at V and 9 bases at J, with 29 bases between. The CDR3 nucleotides are TGTGCCAGCAGCCCGAACGAGTACGCGTCCTCCCTTAGGGGTGAGCAGTTCTTC. It codes for CASSPNEYASSLRGEQFF. Together with reference TRBV7-7 and TRBJ2-1, the CDR3 gives the full variable domain: GAGVSQSPRYKVTKRGQDVTLRCDPISSHATLYWYQQALGQGPEFLTYFNYEAQPDKSGLPSDRFSAERPEGSISTLTIQRTEQRDSAMYRCASSPNEYASSLRGEQFFGPGTRLTVL.

Many counts were recorded for this clonotype. The V and J genes are TRBV6-4 and TRBJ2-1; 11 nucleotides match TRBD2. The germline V gene encodes CDR1 MRHNA and CDR2 SNTAGT. This CDR3 has 13 amino acids. After removal of 5 bases from V and 10 bases from J, the junction contained 4 bases not matched to a gene. CDR3 loop: CASSTTSGMEQFF. DNA of the CDR3: TGTGCCAGCAGTACGACTAGCGGGATGGAGCAGTTCTTC.

CDR3 residues: CASSLQGPAREQYF. The DNA of the CDR3 is TGTGCCAGCAGCTTACAGGGACCTGCCCGCGAGCAGTACTTC. The chain couples TRBV7-9 to TRBJ2-7; D is possibly TRBD1 or TRBD2 (5 bases each). The germline CDR1 and CDR2 sequences are SEHNR and FQNEAQ (reference sequence). CDR3 size: 14 residues. V shed 2 bases and J shed 6 bases, with 14 bases lying between them.

This clonotype was picked up a small number of times. V and J are TRBV4-1 and TRBJ1-2, with 8 bases fitting TRBD1. V shed 3 bases and J 6 bases; nucleotides not matched to a gene: 12. Germline V gene sequence: CDR1 MGHRA, CDR2 YSYEKL. This CDR3 contains 16 residues. The CDR3, as DNA: TGCGCCAGCAGCCAGCTCGGGTACAGGGGGATTGATGGCTACACCTTC. It codes for CASSQLGYRGIDGYTF.

The chain employs TRBV7-8 and TRBJ1-1, with D perhaps matching TRBD1 (5 bases). CDR3 length: 15 residues. The germline V gene has CDR1 SGHVS and CDR2 FQNEAQ. Trimming stripped 1 base from V and 3 bases from J, with 12 bases between. The DNA of the CDR3 is TGTGCCAGCAGCTTAGTCAGGGTCCCGGACACTGAAGCTTTCTTT. This gives the protein CASSLVRVPDTEAFF.

In its sample, this clonotype was seen a few times. This chain uses TRBV5-1 with TRBJ1-5; D unclear. CDR3 length: 14 amino acids. Germline assignment: CDR1 SGHRS and CDR2 YFSETQ. Trimming cost V 4 bases and J 4 bases, with 12 bases left between them. CDR3 region: CASSPQSRNQPQHF. CDR3 in DNA: TGCGCCAGCAGCCCGCAGAGTAGGAATCAGCCCCAGCATTTT. The whole variable domain, filled in from reference TRBV5-1 and TRBJ1-5, reads KAGVTQTPRYLIKTRGQQVTLSCSPISGHRSVSWYQQTPGQGLQFLFEYFSETQRNKGNFPGRFSGRQFSNSRSEMNVSTLELGDSALYLCASSPQSRNQPQHFGDGTRLSIL.

The chain is built from TRBV4-1 and TRBJ1-1; a possible D gene is TRBD1 (5 bases). V lost 0 bases, J lost 4 bases, and 15 bases lay in between. Germline V gene sequence: CDR1 MGHRA, CDR2 YSYEKL. CDR3 length equals 16 residues. CDR3 loop: CASSQDLGESATEAFF. CDR3 DNA sequence: TGCGCCAGCAGCCAAGATTTAGGGGAAAGTGCCACTGAAGCTTTCTTT.

The V gene is TRBV7-9, the J gene TRBJ2-2; D remains ambiguous. Germline loops: CDR1 SEHNR, CDR2 FQNEAQ (reference sequence). V gave up 2 bases and J gave up 7 bases, with 8 bases separating them. CDR3 size: 13 residues. This chain's CDR3 is CASSLRGLGELFF. The DNA of the CDR3 is TGTGCCAGCAGCTTAAGAGGCCTCGGGGAGCTGTTTTTT.

This clonotype was found a few times. The chain combines TRBV6-5 with TRBJ2-2; 10 nucleotides agree with TRBD2. CDR3 size: 17 residues. Per germline, CDR1 MNHEY and CDR2 SVGAGI. Trimming took 2 bases from V and 5 from J; bases not matched to a gene: 8. The CDR3 DNA sequence: TGTGCCAGCAGTTACGACTCGGGGACTAGCGATACCGGGGAGCTGTTTTTT. Translated: CASSYDSGTSDTGELFF.

The rearrangement uses TRBV7-6 and TRBJ2-1; TRBD1 matches at 8 bases. The ends lost 5 bases at V and 3 bases at J; junction bases unmatched: 3. The CDR3 totals 14 residues. From germline, CDR1 is SGHVS and CDR2 FNYEAQ. The CDR3 DNA reads TGTGCCAGCAGCCACGGACAGGGCTACAATGAGCAGTTCTTC. Its protein product is CASSHGQGYNEQFF.

This clonotype was observed a few times. The chain is built from TRBV20-1 and TRBJ2-7; tentatively, D is TRBD2 (6 bases). The germline gives CDR1 DFQATT, CDR2 SNEGSKA (reference sequence). Between the trimmed V and J ends, which lost 0 bases and 2 bases, there was a span of 14 bases. The CDR3 has 15 amino acids. The CDR3 DNA follows: TGCAGTGCTAGAGATCCGGGGGACGCGCCCTACGAGCAGTACTTC. This translates into CSARDPGDAPYEQYF.

This clonotype was seen a handful of times. The chain combines TRBV7-9 with TRBJ2-7, with 7 positions matching TRBD2. Germline CDR1 and CDR2: SEHNR and FQNEAQ (reference sequence). V gave up 2 bases and J gave up 0 bases; unmatched junction bases: 10. The CDR3 contains 17 residues. The CDR3 coding sequence is TGTGCCAGCAGCTTATTGAGGACTGGCGGGGGCTCCTACGAGCAGTACTTC. It yields the protein CASSLLRTGGGSYEQYF.

The chain combines TRBV7-9 with TRBJ2-7; D is possibly TRBD1 or TRBD2 (5 bases each). CDR1 is SEHNR, CDR2 FQNEAQ, per germline (reference sequence). Trimming cost V 3 bases and J 4 bases, with 13 bases left between them. The CDR3 loop spans 14 amino acids. In nucleotides, the CDR3 is TGTGCCAGCAGCTTTGTCTTAGAGGGGTACGAGCAGTACTTC. It is translated as CASSFVLEGYEQYF.